The 23 T cell receptor beta chains in this list originate from one sample, sequenced in a study of blood T cell repertoires in COVID-19. Profiling relied on immunoSEQ multiplex PCR, and the TCRdb table lists in-frame clones only, not all of them. The sample gives roughly 100,000 clones, around 86% of which show up once; roughly 3.1% is in the top ten. The sequenced sample was peripheral blood. The source of these receptors is a man in his forties or fifties with active or convalescent COVID-19.

V gene TRBV12-3 or TRBV12-4 combines with J gene TRBJ2-5; TRBD1 agrees at 7 bases. Trimming cost V 6 bases and J 7 bases; bases outside gene matches: 8. The CDR3 runs 13 residues. In DNA form, the CDR3 reads TGTGCCAGCAGCCCCGGACAGGTTGGGACCCAGTACTTC. Its translation: CASSPGQVGTQYF.

The chain carries TRBV12-3 or TRBV12-4 and TRBJ2-5, with D possibly matching TRBD2 (5 bases). The length of the CDR3 is 13 residues. Trimming took off 6 bases at V and 5 bases at J, with 13 bases between the two ends. The CDR3 bases are TGTGCCAGCAGCACGGGGAGAGCGGAGACCCAGTACTTC. Protein product: CASSTGRAETQYF.

The V and J genes are TRBV6-5 and TRBJ2-1, with 9 nucleotides matching TRBD1. The CDR3 has 13 amino acids. In germline, CDR1 is MNHEY, CDR2 SVGAGI. With V trimmed by 5 bases and J by 6 bases, 2 bases remained unmatched. The CDR3 spells CASSRDRANEQFF. CDR3 DNA sequence: TGTGCCAGCAGTCGGGACAGGGCCAATGAGCAGTTCTTC.

J is TRBJ2-3 and V is TRBV24-1; D ambiguous. The CDR3 is made up of 16 amino acids. V was trimmed by 4 bases and J by 0 bases, leaving 13 bases between them. Germline V lookup: CDR1 KGHDR, CDR2 SFDVKD. The CDR3 here is CATSDPRPISTDTQYF. In DNA, the CDR3 is TGTGCCACCAGTGACCCTAGACCGATTAGCACAGATACGCAGTATTTT.

The chain is built from TRBV29-1 and TRBJ1-1; unclear D gene. Deletions cut 3 bases from V and 6 bases from J, with 8 bases between. There are 11 residues in the CDR3. Germline CDR1 SQVTM, CDR2 ANQGSEA. CDR3 sequence: CSVEGSPEAFF. CDR3 sequence (DNA): TGCAGCGTTGAGGGTAGCCCTGAAGCTTTCTTT.

This clone has just one count. This CDR3 reads CASSERGAEQFF. The CDR3 DNA reads as TGCGCCAGCAGTGAGCGGGGGGCGGAGCAGTTCTTC. The V gene is TRBV10-2, the J gene TRBJ2-1; possible D gene TRBD2, 7 bases. This CDR3 contains 12 residues. The V gene lost 2 bases and the J gene lost 10 bases, with 9 bases spanning the gap. CDR1 is WSHSY and CDR2 is SAAADI in the germline V gene.

The chain is built from TRBV25-1 and TRBJ1-5, with TRBD1 identical over 7 bases. CDR1 is MGHDK and CDR2 is SYGVNS in the germline V gene. The ends lost 5 bases at V and 0 bases at J; junction bases unmatched: 10. The CDR3 has 17 amino acids. The CDR3: CASSQAGGSYSNQPQHF. In DNA, the CDR3 is TGTGCCAGCAGTCAAGCAGGGGGATCCTATAGCAATCAGCCCCAGCATTTT.

This rearrangement joins TRBV5-1 to TRBJ1-1, with D possibly matching TRBD1 (6 bases). CDR3 length: 13 residues. Trimming removed 6 bases at V and 4 bases at J, with 13 bases between. CDR1 is SGHRS, CDR2 YFSETQ, per germline. The CDR3 here is CASTGVEGTEAFF. Here the CDR3 DNA reads TGCGCCAGCACAGGGGTAGAGGGCACTGAAGCTTTCTTT.

The chain is built from TRBV7-9 and TRBJ1-2; 7 nucleotides match TRBD1. The V segment lost 5 bases and the J segment 4 bases; nucleotides outside the gene matches: 4. The CDR3 covers 13 residues. The germline gives CDR1 SEHNR, CDR2 FQNEAQ (reference sequence). CDR3 coding DNA: TGTGCCAGCAGCGCACAGGGGAGCTATGGCTACACCTTC. Encoded protein: CASSAQGSYGYTF.

In regard to this clone: The identical CDR3 is also encoded by other nucleotide sequences in the sample. V is TRBV7-2 and J is TRBJ2-3; D not resolved. The CDR3 is 15 residues long. V was clipped by 1 base and J by 0 bases, with 8 bases between them. The germline V gene has CDR1 SGHTA and CDR2 FQGNSA. The DNA for the CDR3 is TGTGCCAGCAGCTTAGTGGGCCGAAGCACAGATACGCAGTATTTT. Amino acids: CASSLVGRSTDTQYF.

This clone came up a few times. The chain combines TRBV2 with TRBJ1-2; possible D gene TRBD1, 5 bases. The CDR3 runs 14 residues. Trimming took off 2 bases at V and 3 bases at J, with 10 bases between the two ends. Germline V lookup: CDR1 SNHLY, CDR2 FYNNEI. The chain's CDR3 is CASSETRGDYGYTF. CDR3 in DNA: TGTGCCAGCAGTGAAACTCGGGGGGACTATGGCTACACCTTC.

This clone was seen more than once but under ten times. The rearrangement links TRBV5-4 to TRBJ2-3, with TRBD2 identical over 14 bases. The CDR3 extends over 16 amino acids. The junction had 3 bases not matched to a gene; V was cut back by 1 base and J by 5 bases. Germline V gene sequence: CDR1 SGHNT, CDR2 YYREEE (reference sequence). CDR3 nucleotides: TGTGCCAGCAGCTTGAGACTAGCGGGGGGGGGAGATACGCAGTATTTT. Amino acid sequence: CASSLRLAGGGDTQYF.

The chain uses TRBV27 and TRBJ2-7; D unclear. Germline assignment: CDR1 MNHEY and CDR2 SMNVEV (reference sequence). The ends were cut back, 6 bases at V and 5 bases at J, with 14 bases in the middle. This CDR3 has 13 residues. The chain's CDR3 is CASSNPPGHEQYF. For the CDR3, the DNA is TGTGCCAGCAGCAACCCCCCAGGTCACGAGCAGTACTTC.

CDR3 bases: TGTGCCAGCAACCGTGGGGGCGGGTCCGGTGAGCAGTTCTTC. It is translated as CASNRGGGSGEQFF. The gene calls are TRBV5-6 and TRBJ2-1; tentative D call: TRBD1 (6 bases). Trimming took 6 bases from V and 9 from J, leaving 19 bases between them. The CDR3 is 14 amino acids. Germline lookup yields CDR1 SGHDT and CDR2 YYEEEE.

Regarding this clone: Other DNA sequences in this sample translate to the same CDR3. This sequence joins TRBV11-2 and TRBJ1-5, with D perhaps TRBD1 (5 bases). Trimming left V 8 bases short and J 5 bases short, with 13 bases between. The germline V gene encodes CDR1 SGHAT and CDR2 FQNNGV. The CDR3 is 13 amino acids. The chain's CDR3 is CASSLQGDQPQHF. The CDR3 region has the DNA TGTGCCAGCTCCCTGCAGGGTGATCAGCCCCAGCATTTT. Variable domain in full (rest from reference TRBV11-2 and TRBJ1-5): EAGVAQSPRYKIIEKRQSVAFWCNPISGHATLYWYQQILGQGPKLLIQFQNNGVVDDSQLPKDRFSAERLKGVDSTLKIQPAKLEDSAVYLCASSLQGDQPQHFGDGTRLSIL.

The chain joins TRBV28 to TRBJ2-2, with 7 bases aligning to TRBD1. CDR3 length: 16 residues. In germline, CDR1 is MDHEN, CDR2 SYDVKM. After removal of 4 bases from V and 5 bases from J, the junction contained 10 bases not matched to a gene. For the CDR3, the DNA is TGTGCCAGCAGTTACGGACAGGCTTCCCGGACCGGGGAGCTGTTTTTT. This codes for CASSYGQASRTGELFF.

This sequence joins TRBV4-2 and TRBJ1-1, with D uncertain. The CDR3 sequence is 15 residues long. Trimming cost V 0 bases and J 1 base, with 9 bases left between them. Per the germline V gene, CDR1 is LGHNA and CDR2 is YNFKEQ. The CDR3: CASSQDLLSNTEAFF. DNA for the CDR3: TGTGCCAGCAGCCAAGATCTTCTCTCGAACACTGAAGCTTTCTTT.

The V gene is TRBV5-6, the J gene TRBJ2-2, with 9 bases that match TRBD2. CDR3 length equals 15 residues. Germline assignment: CDR1 SGHDT and CDR2 YYEEEE. V lost 2 bases, J lost 5 bases, and 4 bases stayed unmatched. CDR3 DNA sequence: TGTGCCAGCAGCTTTATAGCGGGGGAAACCGGGGAGCTGTTTTTT. Amino acid sequence: CASSFIAGETGELFF.

To note about this clone: Other DNA sequences from this sample encode an identical CDR3 as well. This chain uses TRBV5-1 with TRBJ2-7; 11 bases agree with TRBD1. Germline CDR1 is SGHRS and CDR2 is YFSETQ. CDR3 length: 15 residues. V lost 0 bases to trimming and J lost 4 bases; unmatched junction nucleotides: 3. The CDR3 protein is CASSLGTGGMYEQYV. CDR3 sequence (DNA): TGCGCCAGCAGCTTGGGGACAGGGGGCATGTACGAGCAGTACGTC.

This clone showed up just once. The chain is built from TRBV16 and TRBJ1-2; 7 nucleotides align to TRBD1. Germline CDR1 reads KGHSY; CDR2 reads FQNENV. The junction had 6 bases not matched to a gene; V was cut back by 0 bases and J by 5 bases. This CDR3 contains 15 residues. CDR3 loop: CASSQSSGTEYGYTF. For the CDR3, the DNA is TGTGCCAGCAGCCAATCGTCGGGGACAGAATATGGCTACACCTTC.

The chain links TRBV6-6 to TRBJ1-4; a possible D gene is TRBD1 (5 bases). Trimming removed 6 bases from V and 8 bases from J, with 16 bases in between. This CDR3 has 14 residues. CDR1 and CDR2 from the germline V gene are MNHNY and SVGAGI (reference sequence). CDR3 coding DNA: TGTGCCAGCAGCCCCCGGGACTCATGGGAAAAACTGTTTTTT. Translation: CASSPRDSWEKLFF.

The chain joins TRBV10-3 to TRBJ2-7; 12 bases agree with TRBD2. The germline V gene encodes CDR1 ENHRY and CDR2 SYGVKD. The trim removed 2 bases at V and 3 bases at J, leaving 2 bases unmatched. This CDR3 contains 15 residues. For the CDR3, the DNA is TGTGCCATCAGTGAGGGACTAGCGGGGAACTACGAGCAGTACTTC. Translation: CAISEGLAGNYEQYF.

The chain recombines TRBV3-1 (or the pseudogene TRBV3-2) with TRBJ1-2; TRBD1 agrees at 9 bases. Unmatched junction bases numbered 4, after V lost 3 bases and J lost 8 bases. The CDR3 runs 13 residues. CDR1 is LGHDT, CDR2 YNNKEL, per germline (reference sequence). The CDR3 DNA is TGTGCCAGCAGCCACACCACAGGGGGCGGCTACACCTTC. This sequence encodes CASSHTTGGGYTF.